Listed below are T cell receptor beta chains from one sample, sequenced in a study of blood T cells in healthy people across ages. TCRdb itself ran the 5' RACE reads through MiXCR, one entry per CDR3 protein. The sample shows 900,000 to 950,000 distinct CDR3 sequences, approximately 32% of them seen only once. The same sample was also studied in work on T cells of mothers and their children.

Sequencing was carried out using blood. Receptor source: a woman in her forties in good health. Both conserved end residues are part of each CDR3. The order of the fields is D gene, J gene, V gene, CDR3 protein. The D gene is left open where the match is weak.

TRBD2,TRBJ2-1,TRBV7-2,CASSGIAGVNEQFF
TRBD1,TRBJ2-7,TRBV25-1,CASSDQGTGSHEQYF
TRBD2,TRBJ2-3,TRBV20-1,CSGAGGTTDTQYF
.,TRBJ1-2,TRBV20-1,CSAAGGVYGYTF
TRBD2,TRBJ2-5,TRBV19,CASTGGRWETQYF
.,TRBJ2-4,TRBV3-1,CASSQEKQGGALRLNIQYF
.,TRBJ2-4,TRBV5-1,CASSLDPGSYGQYF
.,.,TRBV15,CATSKGPSLSEQYF
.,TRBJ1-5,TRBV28,CASSPNSYSNQPQHF
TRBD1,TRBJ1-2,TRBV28,CASSPTGTGRAGGYTF
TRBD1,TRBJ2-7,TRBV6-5,CAGSFGQGGSYEQYF
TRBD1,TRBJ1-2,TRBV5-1,CASSLGQGAEYGYTF
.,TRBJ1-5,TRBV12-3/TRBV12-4,CASNSLNNQPQHF
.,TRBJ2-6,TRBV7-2,CASSLWFGRGTGANVLTF
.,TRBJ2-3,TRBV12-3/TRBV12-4,CASSPGGATGAQYF
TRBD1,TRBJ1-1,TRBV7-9,CASSSPMTGGPEAFF
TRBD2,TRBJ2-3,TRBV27,CASSYLAGGLSTDTQYF
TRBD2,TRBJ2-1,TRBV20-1,CSARGLWTSGVNNEQFF
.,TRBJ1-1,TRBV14,CASSQTRGYTEAFF
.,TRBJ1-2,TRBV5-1,CASSLGDQVGSGYTF
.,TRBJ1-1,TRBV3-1,CASSQVPGVGTEAFF
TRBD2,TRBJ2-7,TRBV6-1,CASSHRLAESYEQYF
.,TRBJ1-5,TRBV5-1,CASSLGHLDQPQHF
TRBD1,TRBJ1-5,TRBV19,CASSTSDRGGVQPQHF
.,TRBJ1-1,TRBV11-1,CASGGGSEAFF
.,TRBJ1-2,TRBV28,CASSLGGADLVNYGYTF
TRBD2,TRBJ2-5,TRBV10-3,CAISRGLAGEETQYF
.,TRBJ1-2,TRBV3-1,CASSRNARTDGYTF
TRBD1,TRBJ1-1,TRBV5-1,CASSLIQGVGTEAFF
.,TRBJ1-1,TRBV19,CASSKSRVNKRNTEAFF
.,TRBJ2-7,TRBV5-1,CASSLASAGATSSYEQYF
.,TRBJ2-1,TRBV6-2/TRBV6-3,CASSYSTEVKQFF
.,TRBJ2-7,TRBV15,CATSSAGSARSYEQYF
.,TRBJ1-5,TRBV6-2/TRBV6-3,CASSSADSYSNQPQHF
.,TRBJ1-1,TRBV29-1,CSAQTDNTEAFF
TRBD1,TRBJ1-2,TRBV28,CASSSGTGGDYGYTF
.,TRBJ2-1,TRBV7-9,CASSLGVSPEETQFF
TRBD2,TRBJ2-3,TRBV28,CASGIPGLGLKDTQYF
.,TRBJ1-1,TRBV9,CASSDNPHSEDMNTEAFF
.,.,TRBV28,CASSLDSIHEQYF
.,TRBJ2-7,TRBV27,CASSFSGPSYEQYF
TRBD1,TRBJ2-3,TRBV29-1,CSARQGITDTQYF
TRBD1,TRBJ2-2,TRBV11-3,CASSRSMTGGRTGELFF
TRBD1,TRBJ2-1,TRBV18,CASSPWIPGQGGEQFF
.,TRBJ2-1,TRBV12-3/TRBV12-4,CATSGAAGNEQFF
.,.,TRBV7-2,CASSTQSETQYF
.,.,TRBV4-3,CASSQLSNSYEQYF
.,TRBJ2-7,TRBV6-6,CASSYSGGSQTYEQYF
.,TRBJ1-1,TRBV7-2,CASSQNRGSTEAFF
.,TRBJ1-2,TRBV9,CAGSVGGNYGYTF
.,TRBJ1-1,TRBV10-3,CAISEPGVSTEAFF
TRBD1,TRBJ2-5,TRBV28,CASSMLSGTGMLETQYF
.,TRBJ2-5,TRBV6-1,CASSEVEGVQETQYF
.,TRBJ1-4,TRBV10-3,CAISQDRRANEKLFF
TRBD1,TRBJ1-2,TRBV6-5,CASSPGTGYARGYTF
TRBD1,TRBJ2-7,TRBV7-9,CASSQKADRAGSYEQYF
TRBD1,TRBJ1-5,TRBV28,CASSFQGAAGNQPQHF
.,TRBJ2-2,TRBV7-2,CASSSRMVFTGELFF
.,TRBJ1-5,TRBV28,CASSLFPGLGNQPQHF